Listed here are 25 T cell receptor beta chains from one sample, sequenced in a study of identical twins. TCRdb processed the 5' RACE reads anew with MiXCR; each CDR3 protein has one entry. The sample contains some 790,000 distinct CDR3 sequences, roughly 18% of which appear only once. Separately, the same data were catalogued under a study of T cells expressing NK-cell markers.

The specimen was PBMCs. These receptors all come from a woman aged 18-35 years in good health.

The sample holds many counts of this clonotype. This chain connects TRBV27 to TRBJ2-1, with 7 nucleotides matching TRBD1. This CDR3 is built from 11 residues. V lost 4 bases, J lost 12 bases, and 3 bases stayed unmatched. Germline CDR1 is MNHEY and CDR2 is SMNVEV (reference sequence). The DNA for the CDR3 is TGTGCCAGCAGTTCAGGGGGACGGCAGTTCTTC. This encodes CASSSGGRQFF.

This clonotype was counted a few times. The chain uses TRBV29-1 and TRBJ2-1; D tentatively reads TRBD1 or TRBD2 (5 bases each). V shed 5 bases and J shed 7 bases, with 21 bases lying between them. CDR1 is SQVTM and CDR2 is ANQGSEA in the germline V gene. This CDR3 spans 15 amino acids. Here the CDR3 reads CSVNPAEGRGNEQFF. CDR3 bases: TGCAGCGTTAACCCCGCTGAGGGAAGGGGTAATGAGCAGTTCTTC.

This clonotype was observed a few times. The V and J genes are TRBV5-1 and TRBJ2-3; D unclear. Germline CDR1 and CDR2: SGHRS and YFSETQ. The V and J ends lost 4 bases and 0 bases respectively, with 12 bases between them. The CDR3 covers 15 residues. DNA of the CDR3: TGCGCCAGCAGCCACCAGTCGGCTAGCACAGATACGCAGTATTTT. Translating it yields CASSHQSASTDTQYF.

This clonotype came up a few times. The genes are TRBV29-1 and TRBJ2-7; a weak D match, TRBD2 (6 bases). The CDR3 consists of 16 residues. The germline V gene has CDR1 SQVTM and CDR2 ANQGSEA. The ends were cut back, 5 bases at V and 6 bases at J, with 26 bases in the middle. CDR3 loop: CSVLGRRDHPPSEQYF. The DNA for the CDR3 is TGCAGCGTTCTTGGGCGGCGGGACCATCCCCCATCCGAGCAGTACTTC.

The V and J genes are TRBV9 and TRBJ2-3, with D tentatively TRBD2 (6 bases). Germline V lookup: CDR1 SGDLS, CDR2 YYNGEE. V lost 6 bases and J 2 bases, leaving 16 bases between the germline ends. The CDR3 is 15 amino acids. The CDR3 DNA reads TGTGCCAGCACGTTTGGAGGGGCAGTCACAGATACGCAGTATTTT. It is translated as CASTFGGAVTDTQYF.

This clonotype was found a few times. The V gene is TRBV20-1, the J gene TRBJ2-5; 13 nucleotides agree with TRBD2. The germline CDR1 and CDR2 sequences are DFQATT and SNEGSKA (reference sequence). The CDR3 is made up of 14 amino acids. With 4 bases clipped from V and 4 bases from J, the junction kept 3 bases outside the gene matches. The CDR3: CSAIGTSGIETQYF. CDR3 coding DNA: TGCAGTGCTATAGGGACTAGCGGGATAGAGACCCAGTACTTC.

The sample holds many counts of this clonotype. The chain carries TRBV6-2 or TRBV6-3 and TRBJ2-1; D is possibly TRBD2 (6 bases). Germline lookup yields CDR1 MNHEY and CDR2 SVGEGT. Trimming left V 0 bases short and J 7 bases short, with 16 bases between. The CDR3 covers 16 residues. The CDR3 is CASSYSAEGLGNEQFF. The CDR3 region has the DNA TGTGCCAGCAGTTACTCGGCGGAGGGGCTCGGAAATGAGCAGTTCTTC.

The genes are TRBV12-3 or TRBV12-4 and TRBJ1-3, with a weak D call TRBD1 (6 bases). This CDR3 has 15 residues. V gave up 7 bases and J gave up 3 bases, with 16 bases separating them. The CDR3 loop reads CASTNRVSSGNTIYF. The CDR3, as DNA: TGTGCCAGCACCAACAGGGTATCCAGTGGAAACACCATATATTTT.

V usage is TRBV20-1 and J usage is TRBJ2-7; 10 bases agree with TRBD1. J gave up 5 bases and V 0 bases, and 10 bases lay outside the gene matches. In germline, CDR1 is DFQATT, CDR2 SNEGSKA (reference sequence). The CDR3 is 16 residues long. Written as DNA, the CDR3 is TGCAGTGCTAGAGATCTTGACAGGGGGCAATGGGACGAGCAGTACTTC. Its translation is CSARDLDRGQWDEQYF.

The CDR3 sequence: CSASVTNYGYTF. For the CDR3, the DNA is TGCAGTGCTAGCGTCACAAACTATGGCTACACCTTC. The chain recombines TRBV20-1 with TRBJ1-2; no firm D call. The V and J ends lost 3 bases and 2 bases respectively, with 7 bases between them. The V gene's germline CDR1 is DFQATT and CDR2 SNEGSKA (reference sequence). This CDR3 has 12 amino acids.

V gene TRBV20-1 combines with J gene TRBJ1-4; perhaps TRBD1 as D (6 bases). Germline V gene lookup returns CDR1 DFQATT and CDR2 SNEGSKA (reference sequence). V shed 2 bases and J shed 0 bases, with 13 bases lying between them. This CDR3 comprises 16 residues. CDR3 coding DNA: TGCAGTGCTAGACCACAGGGTTATGCAACTAATGAAAAACTGTTTTTT. Translating gives CSARPQGYATNEKLFF.

The V and J genes are TRBV18 and TRBJ2-3; 8 bases line up with TRBD2. Per the germline V gene, CDR1 is KGHSH and CDR2 is LQKENI. J lost 7 bases, V lost 2 bases, and 14 bases had no gene match. The CDR3 totals 17 residues. In DNA, the CDR3 is TGTGCCAGCTCACCAAGAGAACCGAGCGGGAGAGATAATACGCAGTATTTT. Encoded protein: CASSPREPSGRDNTQYF.

The genes are TRBV5-1 and TRBJ2-3; D unresolved. Trimming took 4 bases from V and 3 from J, leaving 15 bases between them. Per the germline V gene, CDR1 is SGHRS and CDR2 is YFSETQ. This CDR3 is built from 15 residues. The CDR3 loop is CASSAGRPRTDTQYF. The CDR3 coding sequence is TGCGCCAGCAGCGCCGGCCGACCCCGGACAGATACGCAGTATTTT. The entire variable domain, with the rest obtained from reference TRBV5-1 and TRBJ2-3, is as follows: KAGVTQTPRYLIKTRGQQVTLSCSPISGHRSVSWYQQTPGQGLQFLFEYFSETQRNKGNFPGRFSGRQFSNSRSEMNVSTLELGDSALYLCASSAGRPRTDTQYFGPGTRLTVL.

A few counts support this clonotype. V is TRBV6-2 or TRBV6-3 and J is TRBJ2-7; D remains unclear. Germline assignment: CDR1 MNHEY and CDR2 SVGEGT. There are 13 residues in the CDR3. The V end lost 2 bases, the J end lost 3 bases, and 8 bases lay between the germline ends. This chain's CDR3 is CASSYGGYYEQYF. In nucleotides, the CDR3 is TGTGCCAGCAGTTACGGCGGTTACTACGAGCAGTACTTC.

This clonotype was picked up a small number of times. CDR3 nucleotides: TGTGCCAGCAGACAGGACAGGGTGGGTCGAGAGACCCAGTACTTC. Its translation: CASRQDRVGRETQYF. V and J are TRBV12-3 or TRBV12-4 and TRBJ2-5; 8 bases line up with TRBD1. The CDR3 runs to 15 residues. The V gene end was trimmed by 6 bases and the J gene end by 4 bases; junction bases not matched to a gene: 10.

The table lists this clonotype with a few counts. The chain couples TRBV7-2 to TRBJ1-5; D is unresolved. The CDR3 extends over 15 amino acids. Between the trimmed V and J ends, which lost 2 bases and 0 bases, there was a span of 8 bases. Germline V gives CDR1 SGHTA, CDR2 FQGNSA. This chain's CDR3 is CASSLKGYSNQPQHF. In DNA form, the CDR3 reads TGTGCCAGCAGCTTAAAAGGGTATAGCAATCAGCCCCAGCATTTT.

This clonotype was recorded a few times. This CDR3 reads CSAVPGHSITDTQYF. The CDR3, as DNA: TGCAGTGCTGTTCCGGGACACTCGATCACAGATACGCAGTATTTT. The chain joins TRBV20-1 to TRBJ2-3; D is possibly TRBD1 (6 bases). V was shortened by 5 bases and J by 2 bases, with 17 bases between the two germline ends. This CDR3 has 15 amino acids. Germline CDR1 and CDR2: DFQATT and SNEGSKA (reference sequence).

This clonotype showed up just a few times. The rearrangement joins TRBV5-1 to TRBJ2-7; 7 bases match TRBD2. The trim removed 4 bases at V and 3 bases at J, leaving 7 bases unmatched. This CDR3 spans 14 amino acids. CDR1 is SGHRS, CDR2 YFSETQ, per germline. The CDR3 sequence is CASSNAGENYEQYF. As DNA, the CDR3 is TGCGCCAGCAGCAACGCGGGGGAAAACTACGAGCAGTACTTC.

The V gene is TRBV7-2, the J gene TRBJ2-3; D not resolved. Germline V gene sequence: CDR1 SGHTA, CDR2 FQGNSA. This CDR3 has 15 amino acids. V was cut by 0 bases and J by 8 bases, with 15 bases left in between. CDR3 nucleotides: TGTGCCAGCAGCTTAGCAACTGCAGCCCTTTTTACGCAGTATTTT. This encodes CASSLATAALFTQYF.

This sequence joins TRBV29-1 and TRBJ2-3; D perhaps matches TRBD2 (6 bases). Trimming took off 1 base at V and 2 bases at J, with 16 bases between the two ends. The V gene's germline CDR1 is SQVTM and CDR2 ANQGSEA. CDR3 length equals 16 residues. The CDR3 DNA reads TGCAGCGTTGAAGTCCGGGGTAGCGGACCCACAGATACGCAGTATTTT. Its translation: CSVEVRGSGPTDTQYF.

The table lists this clonotype with a count of one. The CDR3 is CASSDPGTPHGEAFF. The CDR3 DNA sequence: TGCGCCAGCAGTGACCCCGGGACACCCCACGGTGAAGCTTTCTTT. The chain employs TRBV10-2 and TRBJ1-1; D is perhaps TRBD1 (6 bases). Per the germline V gene, CDR1 is WSHSY and CDR2 is SAAADI. V was trimmed by 3 bases and J by 7 bases, leaving 18 bases between them. CDR3 size: 15 residues.

The V and J genes are TRBV12-3 or TRBV12-4 and TRBJ1-1; TRBD1 is a possible D gene (6 bases). This CDR3 is 13 amino acids long. V lost 4 bases, J lost 7 bases, and 13 bases lay in between. The CDR3 nucleotides read TGTGCCAGCAGTTCAAGGGGGGTCGGTGAAGCTTTCTTT. Its translation: CASSSRGVGEAFF.

This clonotype was picked up a small number of times. The V gene is TRBV5-4, the J gene TRBJ2-1; D uncertain. Germline CDR1 is SGHNT and CDR2 is YYREEE (reference sequence). This CDR3 spans 16 amino acids. Trimming shortened V by 0 bases and J by 0 bases, and 10 bases separated the two germline ends. CDR3 region: CASSLEGRVSYNEQFF. In nucleotides, the CDR3 is TGTGCCAGCAGCTTGGAGGGTAGGGTCTCCTACAATGAGCAGTTCTTC.

This clonotype turned up a few times. V gene TRBV14 combines with J gene TRBJ2-3; 7 positions agree with TRBD1. Germline V CDR1 and CDR2: SGHDN, FVKESK. This CDR3 has 14 amino acids. The V and J ends lost 4 bases and 4 bases, in that order; junction bases with no gene match: 5. The CDR3 DNA reads TGTGCCAGCAGCCCAAGGGGGCACGCAGATACGCAGTATTTT. Translation: CASSPRGHADTQYF.

Only a few counts were recorded for this clonotype. The rearrangement links TRBV7-2 to TRBJ2-7; 13 bases are a match to TRBD2. Germline-derived CDR1 and CDR2 are SGHTA and FQGNSA. The V gene end was trimmed by 5 bases and the J gene end by 1 base; junction bases not matched to a gene: 5. The CDR3 spans 16 residues. CDR3 region: CASSPGLAGISYEQYF. CDR3 nucleotide sequence: TGTGCCAGCAGCCCGGGACTAGCGGGGATTTCCTACGAGCAGTACTTC.